One sample yielded the 29 T cell receptor beta chains listed below, sequenced in a study of technical replicates of blood from a few donors. Profiling relied on immunoSEQ multiplex PCR, and the TCRdb table lists in-frame clones only, not all of them. The sample carries 100,000 or so clones, just over 95% recorded once. Sequenced sample: T cells isolated from PBMCs. These receptors originate from a human donor in good health.

The rearrangement uses TRBV27 and TRBJ2-1, with TRBD1 matching 9 bases. Germline CDR1 and CDR2: MNHEY and SMNVEV (reference sequence). The J segment lost 9 bases and the V segment lost 2 bases, leaving 8 bases of the junction unmatched. CDR3 length equals 15 residues. The CDR3 region has the DNA TGTGCCAGCAGTTTACCGGGACAGGGTATATTTGAGCAGTTCTTC. Its translation is CASSLPGQGIFEQFF.

The chain joins TRBV5-4 to TRBJ1-1; D uncertain. From germline, CDR1 is SGHNT and CDR2 YYREEE (reference sequence). The CDR3 is 12 amino acids. The V and J ends lost 4 bases and 6 bases respectively, with 10 bases between them. The CDR3 DNA reads TGTGCCAGCAGCCACGGTAGTTCTGAAGCTTTCTTT. Amino acids: CASSHGSSEAFF. The full variable domain, its missing parts supplied by reference TRBV5-4 and TRBJ1-1, is ETGVTQSPTHLIKTRGQQVTLRCSSQSGHNTVSWYQQALGQGPQFIFQYYREEENGRGNFPPRFSGLQFPNYSSELNVNALELDDSALYLCASSHGSSEAFFGQGTRLTVV.

V gene TRBV19 combines with J gene TRBJ2-1; weak D call: TRBD2 (6 bases). The CDR3 runs 14 residues. Germline CDR1 LNHDA, CDR2 SQIVND (reference sequence). The V end lost 6 bases, the J end lost 7 bases, and 16 bases lay between the germline ends. Here the CDR3 DNA reads TGTGCCAGTAGAGTAAGCAGCGGGCAAAATGAGCAGTTCTTC. Its protein product is CASRVSSGQNEQFF.

The V gene is TRBV5-6, the J gene TRBJ1-5; 8 positions agree with TRBD1. The germline V gene encodes CDR1 SGHDT and CDR2 YYEEEE. The CDR3 is 16 amino acids. Unmatched junction bases numbered 10, after V lost 5 bases and J lost 3 bases. CDR3 amino acids: CASSVRGLGANQPQHF. CDR3 sequence (DNA): TGTGCCAGCAGTGTCAGGGGGCTGGGCGCCAATCAGCCCCAGCATTTT.

J is TRBJ2-1 and V is TRBV6-5; the D gene is possibly TRBD2 (7 bases). The CDR3 has 14 amino acids. V lost 8 bases to trimming and J lost 6 bases, with 17 bases between them. Germline assignment: CDR1 MNHEY and CDR2 SVGAGI. The CDR3, as DNA: TGTGCCAGCGGGGGAGGGGGTAGGGGCAATGAGCAGTTCTTC. Amino acid sequence: CASGGGGRGNEQFF.

The rearrangement uses TRBV28 and TRBJ1-2; TRBD1 matches at 7 bases. This CDR3 is built from 14 residues. The V segment lost 1 base and the J segment 4 bases; nucleotides outside the gene matches: 3. Germline loops: CDR1 MDHEN, CDR2 SYDVKM. In DNA form, the CDR3 reads TGTGCCAGCAGTTTATTTCGGGACAGCTATGGCTACACCTTC. Its translation: CASSLFRDSYGYTF.

CDR3 amino acids: CASNIGGHSYEQYF. In DNA form, the CDR3 reads TGCGCCAGCAATATCGGGGGGCACTCCTACGAGCAGTACTTC. The V and J genes are TRBV5-1 and TRBJ2-7; D perhaps matches TRBD2 (7 bases). Trimming stripped 6 bases from V and 0 bases from J, with 13 bases between. The CDR3 has 14 residues. Germline V gene sequence: CDR1 SGHRS, CDR2 YFSETQ.

The V gene is TRBV29-1, the J gene TRBJ2-5, with 10 nucleotides matching TRBD1. The V segment lost 7 bases and the J segment 0 bases; nucleotides outside the gene matches: 2. CDR1 and CDR2 (germline): SQVTM, ANQGSEA. This CDR3 has 13 amino acids. CDR3 bases: TGCAGCGCGGACAGGGGGTACCAAGAGACCCAGTACTTC. The encoded protein is CSADRGYQETQYF.

As DNA, the CDR3 is TGTGCCAGCGGGAGAAGTAGGAATGAGCAGTTCTTC. It specifies CASGRSRNEQFF. The chain uses TRBV11-3 and TRBJ2-1; possibly TRBD2 for D (5 bases). The germline V and J ends were trimmed by 8 bases and 7 bases, with 12 bases remaining between them. Germline V CDR1 and CDR2: SGHNT, YENEEA. The CDR3 totals 12 residues.

The chain has TRBV29-1 and TRBJ2-7, with a tentative D call TRBD1 (6 bases). Germline CDR1 SQVTM, CDR2 ANQGSEA. Trimming left V 5 bases short and J 6 bases short, with 11 bases between. This CDR3 comprises 11 residues. The CDR3 sequence: CSVRTGLEQYF. CDR3 DNA sequence: TGCAGCGTTAGAACAGGGCTCGAGCAGTACTTC.

The J gene is TRBJ2-6, the V gene TRBV5-8; TRBD2 might be the D (5 bases). V lost 0 bases to trimming and J lost 4 bases, with 11 bases between them. Per the germline V gene, CDR1 is SGHTS and CDR2 is YDEGEE. The CDR3 extends over 16 amino acids. In nucleotides, the CDR3 is TGTGCCAGCAGCTTGGACCCAACGGGGGGGGCCAACGTCCTGACTTTC. Amino acids: CASSLDPTGGANVLTF.

V is TRBV7-9 and J is TRBJ2-1, with 7 bases aligning to TRBD2. V lost 5 bases to trimming and J lost 10 bases; unmatched junction nucleotides: 8. This CDR3 is built from 13 residues. Germline-derived CDR1 and CDR2 are SEHNR and FQNEAQ (reference sequence). DNA for the CDR3: TGTGCCAGCAGCCTCGAGCGGGAAAAGGAGCAGTTCTTC. Its protein product is CASSLEREKEQFF.

This chain joins TRBV27 and TRBJ2-1, with D possibly matching TRBD1 (5 bases). CDR1 MNHEY and CDR2 SMNVEV come from the germline V gene (reference sequence). The length of the CDR3 is 14 residues. Trimming stripped 3 bases from V and 6 bases from J, with 12 bases between. This chain's CDR3 is CASSFRVPVNEQFF. For the CDR3, the DNA is TGTGCCAGCAGTTTCAGGGTGCCAGTCAATGAGCAGTTCTTC.

The chain combines TRBV7-9 with TRBJ1-2; the D is unclear. The CDR3 consists of 13 residues. Trimming took 2 bases from V and 8 from J, leaving 12 bases between them. From germline, CDR1 is SEHNR and CDR2 FQNEAQ (reference sequence). The CDR3 loop reads CASSLQEGWGYTF. CDR3 sequence (DNA): TGTGCCAGCAGCTTACAAGAGGGTTGGGGCTACACCTTC.

This chain joins TRBV7-9 and TRBJ2-2, with D hard to call. The germline V and J ends were trimmed by 2 bases and 2 bases, with 6 bases remaining between them. Germline V gene lookup returns CDR1 SEHNR and CDR2 FQNEAQ (reference sequence). The CDR3 totals 14 residues. This CDR3 reads CASSLTDNTGELFF. The CDR3 coding sequence is TGTGCCAGCAGCTTAACAGATAACACCGGGGAGCTGTTTTTT.

The chain recombines TRBV25-1 with TRBJ2-7, with 12 nucleotides matching TRBD1. Germline V gene lookup returns CDR1 MGHDK and CDR2 SYGVNS. The CDR3 sequence is 15 residues long. Trimming removed 6 bases from V and 4 bases from J; junction bases left unmatched: 7. The CDR3 nucleotides read TGTGCCAGCAGGGGGACAGGGGGCGTTGGATACGAGCAGTACTTC. Amino acid sequence: CASRGTGGVGYEQYF.

The chain links TRBV30 to TRBJ1-1, with D maybe TRBD1 (5 bases). Germline V lookup: CDR1 GTSNPN, CDR2 SVGIG (reference sequence). V dropped 4 bases and J dropped 4 bases, with 13 bases sitting between them. This CDR3 comprises 13 residues. The CDR3 sequence is CAWTIGGSTEAFF. CDR3 DNA: TGTGCCTGGACGATTGGGGGGTCCACTGAAGCTTTCTTT.

The J gene is TRBJ2-7, the V gene TRBV7-8; D not resolved. The CDR3 is 12 residues long. V was clipped by 4 bases and J by 4 bases, with 8 bases between them. Germline V lookup: CDR1 SGHVS, CDR2 FQNEAQ. This CDR3 reads CASSSGVYEQYF. CDR3 coding DNA: TGTGCCAGCAGCTCTGGAGTATACGAGCAGTACTTC.

The chain joins TRBV2 to TRBJ1-2, with 8 bases identical to TRBD1. V lost 6 bases to trimming and J lost 3 bases; unmatched junction nucleotides: 9. CDR3 size: 15 residues. Germline V gene sequence: CDR1 SNHLY, CDR2 FYNNEI. The CDR3 sequence: CASREDRAGDYGYTF. The CDR3, as DNA: TGTGCCAGCAGGGAGGACAGGGCGGGAGACTATGGCTACACCTTC.

V and J are TRBV2 and TRBJ1-2; D unclear. Between the trimmed V and J ends, which lost 3 bases and 2 bases, there was a span of 7 bases. The CDR3 consists of 13 residues. Germline CDR1 reads SNHLY; CDR2 reads FYNNEI. The CDR3 nucleotides are TGTGCCAGCAGTGATTCCCGGAACTATGGCTACACCTTC. It yields the protein CASSDSRNYGYTF.

This clone was counted once. This sequence joins TRBV27 and TRBJ2-7; the match to TRBD1 covers 10 bases. The CDR3 spans 14 residues. CDR1 MNHEY and CDR2 SMNVEV come from the germline V gene (reference sequence). Trimming removed 3 bases from V and 7 bases from J; junction bases left unmatched: 6. The CDR3 is CASSFYGDRGEQYF. CDR3 nucleotides: TGTGCCAGCAGTTTCTATGGGGACAGGGGAGAGCAGTACTTC.

V is TRBV7-2 and J is TRBJ2-7; TRBD2 is a possible D gene (7 bases). The CDR3 loop spans 14 amino acids. In germline, CDR1 is SGHTA, CDR2 FQGNSA. Trimming removed 0 bases from V and 4 bases from J, with 10 bases in between. The DNA for the CDR3 is TGTGCCAGCAGCTTAGCGGGGGGGGCGTACGAGCAGTACTTC. Residues: CASSLAGGAYEQYF.

The J gene is TRBJ2-7, the V gene TRBV4-1; tentative D call: TRBD1 (5 bases). V lost 1 base, J lost 2 bases, and 12 bases lay in between. The germline gives CDR1 MGHRA, CDR2 YSYEKL. The length of the CDR3 is 15 residues. The CDR3 DNA reads TGCGCCAGCAGCCAAGGGGGCGCCAATCCCTACGAGCAGTACTTC. It codes for CASSQGGANPYEQYF.

The chain employs TRBV7-9 and TRBJ2-3, with 7 bases matching TRBD2. V was pared by 0 bases and J by 1 base, with 4 bases of the junction left unmatched. The CDR3 is 16 residues long. Germline V CDR1 and CDR2: SEHNR, FQNEAQ (reference sequence). CDR3 coding DNA: TGTGCCAGCAGCTTAGCTGTGCTAGCGGGCACAGATACGCAGTATTTT. The encoded protein is CASSLAVLAGTDTQYF.

This chain joins TRBV9 and TRBJ2-2; 7 bases agree with TRBD2. CDR1 is SGDLS, CDR2 YYNGEE, per germline. CDR3 length: 16 amino acids. V lost 4 bases to trimming and J lost 1 base; unmatched junction nucleotides: 7. The CDR3 DNA is TGTGCCAGCAGCACACCCGGGGGGATGAACACCGGGGAGCTGTTTTTT. Translating gives CASSTPGGMNTGELFF.

The chain couples TRBV30 to TRBJ1-2; TRBD1 aligns across 7 bases. The V segment lost 8 bases and the J segment 7 bases; nucleotides outside the gene matches: 13. The CDR3 has 13 amino acids. Germline V lookup: CDR1 GTSNPN, CDR2 SVGIG (reference sequence). The CDR3 sequence is CATLDRDGRGYTF. CDR3 DNA: TGTGCCACCCTTGACAGGGACGGTCGTGGCTACACCTTC.

The chain couples TRBV5-1 to TRBJ1-1; 10 bases align to TRBD1. The CDR3 runs 15 residues. Germline V gene lookup returns CDR1 SGHRS and CDR2 YFSETQ. The trim removed 4 bases at V and 4 bases at J, leaving 7 bases unmatched. The CDR3 loop is CASSGGTGDATEAFF. In DNA form, the CDR3 reads TGCGCCAGCAGCGGAGGGACAGGGGATGCCACTGAAGCTTTCTTT.

The chain carries TRBV6-5 and TRBJ1-1, with D maybe TRBD1 (5 bases). Between the trimmed V and J ends, which lost 6 bases and 4 bases, there was a span of 12 bases. CDR3 length equals 13 residues. CDR1 and CDR2 from the germline V gene are MNHEY and SVGAGI. DNA for the CDR3: TGTGCCAGCAGAGATTTCGGGGGCACTGAAGCTTTCTTT. Protein sequence: CASRDFGGTEAFF.

This chain links TRBV2 with TRBJ2-1; 11 bases map to TRBD1. Germline V lookup: CDR1 SNHLY, CDR2 FYNNEI. The length of the CDR3 is 15 residues. The V segment lost 4 bases and the J segment 7 bases; nucleotides outside the gene matches: 6. CDR3 DNA sequence: TGTGCCAGCAGTGCTTTGGGACAGGGGGGGAATGAGCAGTTCTTC. As protein: CASSALGQGGNEQFF.